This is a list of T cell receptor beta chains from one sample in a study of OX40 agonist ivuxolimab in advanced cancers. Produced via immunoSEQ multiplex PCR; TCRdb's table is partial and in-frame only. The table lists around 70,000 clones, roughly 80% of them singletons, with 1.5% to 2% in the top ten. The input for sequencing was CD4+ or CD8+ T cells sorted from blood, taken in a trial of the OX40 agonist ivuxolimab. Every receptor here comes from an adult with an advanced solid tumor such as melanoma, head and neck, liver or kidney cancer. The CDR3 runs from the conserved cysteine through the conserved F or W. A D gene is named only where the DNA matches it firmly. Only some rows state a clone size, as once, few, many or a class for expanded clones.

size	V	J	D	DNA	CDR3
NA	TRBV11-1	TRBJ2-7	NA	TGTGCCAGCAGCTTAGCGCGGGGACTCAATCCCTACGAGCAGTACTTC	CASSLARGLNPYEQYF
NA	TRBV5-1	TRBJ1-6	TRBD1	TGCGCCAGCAGCCCAGGCTCCGGACAGGGTAATTCACCCCTCCACTTT	CASSPGSGQGNSPLHF
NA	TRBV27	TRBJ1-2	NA	TGTGCCAGCAGCCTGGGGGCGGAACCTCTTAACTATGGCTACACCTTC	CASSLGAEPLNYGYTF
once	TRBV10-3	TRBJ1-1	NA	TGTGCCACCCAGCGGTTACAGGGTATGGACACTGAAGCTTTCTTT	CATQRLQGMDTEAFF
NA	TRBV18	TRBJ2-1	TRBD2	TGTGCCAGCTCACCGGCCCCCAGCGGGGGGGCCAATGAGCAGTTCTTC	CASSPAPSGGANEQFF
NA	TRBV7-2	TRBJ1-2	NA	TGTGCCAGCAGCTTAGGGCCAGGGGAGGAGTATGGCTACACCTTC	CASSLGPGEEYGYTF
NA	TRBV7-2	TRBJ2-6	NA	TGTGCCAGCAGCAGCTTGAGCTCTGGGGCCAACGTCCTGACTTTC	CASSSLSSGANVLTF
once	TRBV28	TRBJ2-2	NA	TGTGCCAGCACTACTACCCGGGGGAACACCGGGGAGCTGTTTTTT	CASTTTRGNTGELFF
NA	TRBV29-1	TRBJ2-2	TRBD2	TGCAGCGTGAAGCGGGGGGGCACCGGGGAGCTGTTTTTT	CSVKRGGTGELFF
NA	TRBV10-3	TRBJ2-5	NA	TGTGCCATCAGTGGTGGGGTCCAAGAGACCCAGTACTTC	CAISGGVQETQYF
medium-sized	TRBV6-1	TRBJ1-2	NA	TGTGCCAGCAGTGAAGAAGGGAGGGGAGTAGCTGGCTACACCTTC	CASSEEGRGVAGYTF
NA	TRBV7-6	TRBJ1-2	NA	TGTGCCAGCAGCTTAATACAAAGTGGCTACACCTTC	CASSLIQSGYTF
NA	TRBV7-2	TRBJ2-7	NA	TGTGCCAGCAGCCAGTACAGGGACCCCTACGAGCAGTACTTC	CASSQYRDPYEQYF
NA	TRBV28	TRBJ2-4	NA	TGTGCCAGCAGTTTAACAGGGCTTACCAAAAACATTCAGTACTTC	CASSLTGLTKNIQYF
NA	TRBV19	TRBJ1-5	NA	TGTGCCAGTAGGAGCCCATCGGGGAGGGATCAGCCCCAGCATTTT	CASRSPSGRDQPQHF
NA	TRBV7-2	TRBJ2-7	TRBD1	TGTGCCAGCGGTGGGACAGCAGACTTACGAGGGCAGTACTTC	CASGGTADLRGQYF
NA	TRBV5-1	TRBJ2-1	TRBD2	TGCGCCAGCAGCTTGGGACTAGCGGTCAATGAGCAGTTCTTC	CASSLGLAVNEQFF
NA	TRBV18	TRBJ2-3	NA	TGTGCCAGCTCACCCCGGGGACCGACCTCCACAGATACGCAGTATTTT	CASSPRGPTSTDTQYF
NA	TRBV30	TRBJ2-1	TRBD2	TGTGCCTGGAGTGTAGGGAGTAGCGGGATCAAAAATGAGCAGTTCTTC	CAWSVGSSGIKNEQFF
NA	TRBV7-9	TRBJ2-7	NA	TGTGCCAGCACCACCTTGGTAAGAGAGCAGTACTTC	CASTTLVREQYF
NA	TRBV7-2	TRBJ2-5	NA	TGTGCCAGCAGCCCGCAGGGGCGCCGAGGCGCCCAGTACTTC	CASSPQGRRGAQYF
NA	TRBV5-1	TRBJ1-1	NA	TGCGCCAGCAGCTTCGGGGGGCAGGGAACTGAAGCTTTCTTT	CASSFGGQGTEAFF
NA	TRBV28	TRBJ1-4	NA	TGTGCCAGCAGCTTAAGCGGGACACTTCATGAAAAACTGTTTTTT	CASSLSGTLHEKLFF
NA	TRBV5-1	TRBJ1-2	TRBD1	TGCGCCAGCAGCTTAGGACCATCAGGGGGTGGCTACACCTTC	CASSLGPSGGGYTF
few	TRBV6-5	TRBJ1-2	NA	TGTGCCAGCAGTGAACAGGGAGTGGTCACCTTC	CASSEQGVVTF
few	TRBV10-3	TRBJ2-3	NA	TGTGCCATCAGGTCCCTATCTAGCACAGATACGCAGTATTTT	CAIRSLSSTDTQYF
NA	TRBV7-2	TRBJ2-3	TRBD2	TGTGCCAGCAGCTTACGGGCGGGGGGGCCTGATACGCAGTATTTT	CASSLRAGGPDTQYF
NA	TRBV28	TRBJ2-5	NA	TGTGCCAGCTACCCAGGAGGTGGGGGATGGGGCCAGACCCAGTACTTC	CASYPGGGGWGQTQYF
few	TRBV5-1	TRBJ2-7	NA	TGCGCCAGCAGCTTGGAACAGGGTTTCAACGAGCAGTACTTC	CASSLEQGFNEQYF
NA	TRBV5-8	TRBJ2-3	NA	TGTGCCACCCTCAGATTGGGGGGCCAGATAGGGACAGATACGCAGTATTTT	CATLRLGGQIGTDTQYF
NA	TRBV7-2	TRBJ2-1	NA	TGTGCCAGCAGCCTGATGACAGGAAACAATGAGCAGTTCTTC	CASSLMTGNNEQFF